These 18 T cell receptor delta chains originate from one sample sequenced in a study of γδ T cells in repeated Plasmodium falciparum infection. Gammadelta T cells were flow-sorted from PBMC into Vgamma9/Vdelta2+ and Vdelta2-negative populations for bulk analysis. TCRdb called clones from the multiplex PCR reads again using CATT. The sample holds approximately 53,000 delta-chain clones; over 1.5% are singletons and the top ten take approximately 15%. Sequenced material: gamma-delta T cells from blood. These TCRs come from a pool of human donors (malaria-infected and uninfected, not separated).

Only a few counts were recorded for this clone. A far larger clone is a single base away, which makes a read error likely. Within the sample, other DNA sequences also encode this same CDR3. The rearrangement links TRDV3 to TRDJ1, with TRDD3 matching 9 bases. There are 17 residues in the CDR3. Germline V gives CDR1 TVYSNPD, CDR2 GDNSRS (reference sequence). The CDR3 here is CASPRGLYWGKTDKLIF. The CDR3 DNA sequence: TGTGCCTCCCCCCGTGGACTTTACTGGGGGAAGACCGATAAACTCATCTTC.

Turning to this clone: A read error likely explains why the TCRdb protein, taken from a much larger clone, differs from this DNA's translation at residue 3; the protein shown is translated from the DNA. The CDR3 spells CAPGELSYLIRTKGSYTDKLIF. CDR3 DNA: TGTGCTCCTGGGGAACTTTCCTACCTTATCCGTACGAAGGGGTCGTACACCGATAAACTCATCTTT. The chain recombines TRDV1 with TRDJ1; TRDD2 might be the D (7 bases). This CDR3 region has 22 residues. The germline CDR1 and CDR2 sequences are TSWWSYY and QGS.

This clone was detected a few times. A far larger clone is one base from this, pointing to a likely read error. This CDR3 is also generated by other DNA sequences in the sample. No call exists for the J gene, whereas the V gene is TRDV1; TRDD3 reflects the table's D call only, with no check against the DNA. The CDR3 loop spans 24 amino acids. Germline lookup yields CDR1 TSWWSYY and CDR2 QGS. CDR3 region: CALGAFHPILGDTSSPIYTDKLIF. As DNA, the CDR3 is TGTGCTCTTGGGGCCTTCCATCCCATACTGGGGGATACGTCTTCCCCAATTTACACCGATAAGCTCATCTTT.

This clone was observed at least ten times. Being one base from a much bigger clone, this may be a read error. The same CDR3 arises from other DNA sequences in this sample as well. The V and J genes are TRDV2 and TRDJ3; 7 bases map to TRDD3. TCRdb offers no J gene call, so here the DNA was matched to germline to obtain one. Germline V gives CDR1 GEAIGNYY, CDR2 EKD. The CDR3 extends over 22 amino acids. CDR3 protein: CACDDVQSEDTNSSWDTRQMFF. The CDR3 DNA follows: TGTGCATGTGACGACGTCCAATCCGAGGATACGAACTCATCCTGGGACACCCGACAGATGTTTTTC.

This clone was detected only a few times. This DNA's translation differs at residue 15 from TCRdb's protein, which comes from a much larger clone; a read error is likely, and the protein shown is translated from the DNA. This chain links TRDV1 with TRDJ1, with TRDD3 matching over 8 bases. Germline V lookup: CDR1 TSWWSYY, CDR2 QGS. Trimming removed 0 bases from V and 3 bases from J; junction bases left unmatched: 27. The CDR3 sequence is 23 residues long. The CDR3, as DNA: TGTGCTCTTGGGGAACTTATTGGTCTAGGCACGTACTGGGGGGTACGCTATGCCGATAAACTCATCTTT. Protein sequence: CALGELIGLGTYWGVRYADKLIF.

This clone was seen ten or more times. TCRdb has a much larger clone's protein, which differs at residue 12 from the translation of this DNA, likely because of a read error; what is shown is the protein translated from the DNA. In the same sample, other DNA sequences code for this CDR3. This chain joins TRDV2 and TRDJ1; TRDD3 is a possible D gene (6 bases). The CDR3 totals 25 residues. Between the trimmed V and J ends, which lost 2 bases and 1 base, there was a span of 43 bases. Germline lookup yields CDR1 GEAIGNYY and CDR2 EKD. CDR3 in DNA: TGTGCCTGTGACAAGGCCTGTGTTCTCCCGAGGCACTGGGCCTCGCCCCTATGGGGCACCGATAAACTCATCTTT. Translated, it gives CACDKACVLPRHWASPLWGTDKLIF.

This clone has at least ten counts. This DNA translates differently at residue 10 from the TCRdb protein, which is that of a much larger clone; a read error is likely, and the protein shown is the DNA's own translation. The chain carries TRDV1 and TRDJ1; 8 bases align to TRDD2. V dropped 8 bases and J dropped 0; count of bases not matched to a gene: 17. The CDR3 totals 18 residues. Germline CDR1 and CDR2: TSWWSYY and QGS. CDR3 protein: CALSHFLQRFYNTDKLIF. The CDR3 DNA sequence: TGTGCTCTTTCCCACTTCCTACAAAGATTCTATAACACCGATAAACTCATCTTT.

In regard to this clone: TCRdb's listed protein matches a much larger clone and diverges from this DNA's translation at residue 14, likely through a read error; the protein shown comes from the DNA. The rearrangement uses TRDV1 and TRDJ1, with D uncertain. TCRdb does not report a J gene; here it was assigned by matching the DNA to germline references. This CDR3 region has 20 residues. V lost 2 bases to trimming and J lost 1 base, with 26 bases between them. Germline lookup yields CDR1 TSWWSYY and CDR2 QGS. The CDR3 reads CALGERQTPGVLLLTDKLIF. CDR3 nucleotides: TGTGCTCTTGGGGAAAGACAAACCCCAGGAGTACTTCTCCTCACCGATAAACTCATCTTT.

On this clone itself: A far larger clone is just one base off, so this is likely a read error. Other DNA sequences in this sample translate to the same CDR3. The V call is TRDV1, the J call TRDJ1, with 8 bases fitting TRDD3. This CDR3 region has 21 residues. The J segment lost 5 bases and the V segment lost 5 bases, leaving 28 bases of the junction unmatched. Germline values: CDR1 TSWWSYY, CDR2 QGS. In DNA, the CDR3 is TGTGCTCTTGGGAACCTTAGGAACCCCTCCCCTGGGGGACACACTGGGGATAAACTCATCTTT. Translated: CALGNLRNPSPGGHTGDKLIF.

Note on this clone: This likely reflects a read error, since a far larger clone is one base away. Distinct nucleotide sequences in the sample also encode this CDR3. The J gene went uncalled, whereas the V gene is TRDV1; the D call of TRDD3 is as the table states it, not checked on the DNA. The CDR3 extends over 20 amino acids. Germline CDR1 is TSWWSYY and CDR2 is QGS. The CDR3: CALGELGATRGDTRTDKLIF. In DNA, the CDR3 is TGTGCTCTTGGGGAACTGGGGGCTACACGCGGGGATACGCGTACCGATAAGCTCATCTTT.

This clone appeared a few times. A far bigger clonotype differs at one base, so this is likely a read error. The chain joins TRDV1 to TRDJ1, with no clear D. TCRdb is silent on the J gene; assignment here came from matching the DNA to germline. V lost 1 base, J lost 0 bases, and 27 bases lay in between. The CDR3 is 21 amino acids. CDR1 is TSWWSYY, CDR2 QGS, per germline. The CDR3 DNA follows: TGTGCTCTTGGGGAACGGGGTCCCACCGTACTTGTACGGTCGTACACCGATAAACTCATCTTT. It translates to CALGERGPTVLVRSYTDKLIF.

Comment on this clone: TCRdb shows a much larger clone's protein in place of this DNA's translation, and the two differ at residue 11, likely through a read error; the protein shown is translated from the DNA. The gene calls are TRDV1 and TRDJ1; 9 nucleotides align to TRDD3. The V gene end was trimmed by 0 bases and the J gene end by 10 bases; junction bases not matched to a gene: 6. The germline CDR1 and CDR2 sequences are TSWWSYY and QGS. This CDR3 is 14 amino acids long. The CDR3 DNA reads as TGTGCTCTTGGGGAACTTGAGCTGGGGGATGGACTCATCTTT. Its translation: CALGELELGDGLIF.

This clone was counted only a few times. One base separates it from a far larger clone, so it is likely a read error. Other nucleotide sequences in the sample specify the same CDR3. The chain is built from TRDV3 and TRDJ1; D is unresolved. The CDR3 length is 13 residues. Per germline, CDR1 TVYSNPD and CDR2 GDNSRS (reference sequence). The CDR3 coding sequence is TGTGCCTTTTGTATCTTTAACTCCGATAAACTCATCTTC. Encoded protein: CAFCIFNSDKLIF.

This clone appeared many times. The amino acid sequence in TCRdb belongs to a much larger clone and departs from this DNA's translation at residue 18, likely a sequencing read error; the sequence shown is translated from the DNA. V gene TRDV1 combines with J gene TRDJ1, with D perhaps matching TRDD3 (5 bases). Looked up from germline, CDR1 is TSWWSYY and CDR2 is QGS. CDR3 length: 20 residues. The CDR3 loop is CALGESEMRTVGWYTDKPIF. In nucleotides, the CDR3 is TGTGCTCTTGGGGAATCAGAGATGCGTACTGTGGGATGGTACACCGATAAACCCATCTTT.

This clone showed up many times. This likely came from a read error, as a far larger clone is one base away. In the same sample, other DNA sequences code for this CDR3. The chain combines TRDV2 with TRDJ1; the D gene is possibly TRDD3 (6 bases). CDR1 and CDR2 from the germline V gene are GEAIGNYY and EKD. The CDR3 has 20 amino acids. Here the CDR3 DNA reads TGTGCTTGTGACACTCTTAGAGTACTGGGTGGGCCGGTCATCACCGATAAACTCATCTTT. This gives the protein CACDTLRVLGGPVITDKLIF.

This clone was counted at least ten times. The translation of this DNA and the TCRdb protein of a much larger clone differ at residue 12, probably owing to a read error; the protein shown here is translated from the DNA. CDR3 amino acids: CAYRPFLFGKHRGPQYTDKLIF. The CDR3 DNA reads TGTGCTTATCGTCCATTCCTGTTCGGAAAGCACCGGGGACCTCAGTACACCGATAAACTCATCTTT. The genes are TRAV38-2/DV8 and TRDJ1; perhaps D is TRDD2 or TRDD3 (5 bases each). No J segment appears in TCRdb, so it was assigned here by matching the sequence to germline. Germline values: CDR1 TSESDYY, CDR2 QEAYKQQN. Trimming removed 7 bases at V and 0 bases at J, with 37 bases between. The CDR3 extends over 22 amino acids.

A single count supports this clone. The V gene is TRDV1, but the J gene lacks a call. The V gene's germline CDR1 is TSWWSYY and CDR2 QGS. The CDR3 length is 10 residues. CDR3: CALGEHPLFF. The CDR3 nucleotides read TGTGCTCTTGGGGAACACCCTCTGTTTTTC.

This clone was counted between two and nine times. This probably arose from a read error, given a far larger clone one base away. The sample holds other DNA sequences that translate to the same CDR3. J gene calling gave no result, while the V gene is TRDV1; TRDD3, as called in the table, went unchecked against the DNA. Germline CDR1 is TSWWSYY and CDR2 is QGS. This CDR3 contains 24 residues. The CDR3 region is CALGEGEGTVIPVLGIACTDKLIF. CDR3 DNA sequence: TGTGCTCTTGGGGAAGGGGAAGGAACGGTCATTCCAGTACTGGGGATTGCCTGCACCGATAAGCTCATCTTT.